A single sample gave rise to the 22 T cell receptor beta chains below, sequenced in a study of shared T cell receptors in the human thymus. Assay: immunoSEQ multiplex PCR; the TCRdb copy retains only in-frame clones and omits some. The sample shows fewer than 700,000 clones, roughly 90% of them seen only once. The same data also contributed to another study, on human thymus T cells.

The specimen sequenced was thymocytes. Receptors were obtained from a boy under two years old with a congenital heart defect.

This sequence joins TRBV27 and TRBJ2-1; 12 bases match TRBD2. Germline values: CDR1 MNHEY, CDR2 SMNVEV (reference sequence). The CDR3 has 16 residues. Losses at the gene ends were 5 bases for V and 5 bases for J; bases not matched to a gene: 7. The CDR3 DNA reads as TGTGCCAGCAGTAGACTAGCGGGAGTTCCCCACAATGAGCAGTTCTTC. It specifies CASSRLAGVPHNEQFF.

V gene TRBV6-1 combines with J gene TRBJ2-7; tentatively, D is TRBD2 (6 bases). The CDR3 extends over 17 amino acids. CDR1 is MNHNS and CDR2 is SASEGT in the germline V gene. The germline V and J ends were trimmed by 8 bases and 2 bases, with 25 bases remaining between them. In DNA, the CDR3 is TGTGCCAGCTGTGGGCACTTGAAGAAGCGGGTACCCTACGAGCAGTACTTC. Amino acid sequence: CASCGHLKKRVPYEQYF.

V and J are TRBV28 and TRBJ1-4; maybe TRBD1 (5 bases). Trimming stripped 2 bases from V and 11 bases from J, with 12 bases between. Looked up from germline, CDR1 is MDHEN and CDR2 is SYDVKM. The CDR3 covers 13 residues. The CDR3 is CASSLKGRRKLFF. DNA for the CDR3: TGTGCCAGCAGTTTAAAGGGGAGGCGGAAACTGTTTTTT.

The CDR3 sequence is CASSPRPPDRADQPQHF. The CDR3 DNA reads TGTGCCAGTAGTCCTAGACCCCCGGACAGGGCGGATCAGCCCCAGCATTTT. This sequence joins TRBV19 and TRBJ1-5, with 8 nucleotides matching TRBD1. Per the germline V gene, CDR1 is LNHDA and CDR2 is SQIVND (reference sequence). The CDR3 sequence is 17 residues long. Unmatched junction bases numbered 14, after V lost 5 bases and J lost 5 bases.

The count of this clone is one. This chain connects TRBV9 to TRBJ2-1, with TRBD2 matching over 13 bases. The CDR3 consists of 20 residues. V dropped 0 bases and J dropped 9; count of bases not matched to a gene: 18. The germline V gene encodes CDR1 SGDLS and CDR2 YYNGEE. CDR3 loop: CASSVVRGGSGGLAGAEQFF. Written as DNA, the CDR3 is TGTGCCAGCAGCGTAGTCAGGGGTGGTTCGGGTGGACTAGCGGGAGCTGAGCAGTTCTTC.

The chain uses TRBV5-4 and TRBJ1-2; 9 positions match TRBD1. The CDR3 has 14 residues. J was trimmed by 4 bases and V by 5 bases; bases with no gene match: 6. The germline V gene encodes CDR1 SGHNT and CDR2 YYREEE (reference sequence). The CDR3 here is CASSRDRAFYGYTF. In DNA form, the CDR3 reads TGTGCCAGCAGTCGGGACAGGGCCTTCTATGGCTACACCTTC. Using reference TRBV5-4 and TRBJ1-2 for the parts outside the CDR3, the full variable domain is ETGVTQSPTHLIKTRGQQVTLRCSSQSGHNTVSWYQQALGQGPQFIFQYYREEENGRGNFPPRFSGLQFPNYSSELNVNALELDDSALYLCASSRDRAFYGYTFGSGTRLTVV.

As to this clone: Other DNA sequences in this sample translate to the same CDR3. The J gene is TRBJ1-5, the V gene TRBV5-1; D perhaps matches TRBD1 (5 bases). From germline, CDR1 is SGHRS and CDR2 YFSETQ. The CDR3 has 15 amino acids. Trimming took 0 bases from V and 3 from J, leaving 10 bases between them. CDR3 nucleotide sequence: TGCGCCAGCAGCTTGGCCGGGGGTTCCAATCAGCCCCAGCATTTT. This encodes CASSLAGGSNQPQHF.

The V gene is TRBV28, the J gene TRBJ2-6; 8 bases match TRBD1. Germline loops: CDR1 MDHEN, CDR2 SYDVKM. The CDR3 totals 17 residues. V dropped 3 bases and J dropped 3; count of bases not matched to a gene: 7. The CDR3 DNA reads as TGTGCCAGCAGTTTTCGGGACAGGACCCTTGGGGCCAACGTCCTGACTTTC. It encodes CASSFRDRTLGANVLTF.

The rearrangement joins TRBV27 to TRBJ2-1; 12 bases match TRBD1. Germline loops: CDR1 MNHEY, CDR2 SMNVEV (reference sequence). The CDR3 spans 17 residues. After removal of 4 bases from V and 3 bases from J, the junction contained 7 bases not matched to a gene. CDR3 protein: CASSSPGQGAYYNEQFF. The CDR3 DNA reads as TGTGCCAGCAGTTCCCCGGGACAGGGGGCCTACTACAATGAGCAGTTCTTC.

The chain recombines TRBV6-1 with TRBJ2-7; 9 bases align to TRBD1. V trimming: 9 bases; J trimming: 0 bases; junction bases outside the gene matches: 6. The germline V gene has CDR1 MNHNS and CDR2 SASEGT. The CDR3 consists of 14 residues. In DNA form, the CDR3 reads TGTGCCAGTACCCCGGGACAGGGCTCCTACGAGCAGTACTTC. Its translation is CASTPGQGSYEQYF.

V usage is TRBV27 and J usage is TRBJ1-5, with D perhaps matching TRBD1 (5 bases). Germline V gene sequence: CDR1 MNHEY, CDR2 SMNVEV (reference sequence). The CDR3 runs 18 residues. The V end lost 0 bases, the J end lost 2 bases, and 17 bases lay between the germline ends. CDR3 protein: CASSLSMGGVLGNQPQHF. The CDR3 DNA sequence: TGTGCCAGCAGTTTATCGATGGGGGGGGTTCTGGGCAATCAGCCCCAGCATTTT.

CDR3: CASSEVPGLSIAKNIQYF. In DNA, the CDR3 is TGTGCCAGCAGTGAGGTACCGGGACTATCTATAGCCAAAAACATTCAGTACTTC. The chain employs TRBV6-1 and TRBJ2-4; 7 bases fit TRBD2. Trimming took 3 bases from V and 0 from J; bases not matched to a gene: 11. In germline, CDR1 is MNHNS, CDR2 SASEGT. There are 18 residues in the CDR3.

The chain couples TRBV5-6 to TRBJ2-7; the match to TRBD1 covers 9 bases. The germline gives CDR1 SGHDT, CDR2 YYEEEE. J gave up 6 bases and V 4 bases, and 8 bases lay outside the gene matches. CDR3 length: 14 residues. The DNA of the CDR3 is TGTGCCAGCAGCACCAACAGGGGGCGTTGCGAGCAGTACTTC. Translating gives CASSTNRGRCEQYF.

The chain employs TRBV6-4 and TRBJ2-7, with D possibly being TRBD2 (6 bases). The germline gives CDR1 MRHNA, CDR2 SNTAGT. With 0 bases removed from V and 1 base from J, the gap between germline ends came to 22 bases. CDR3 length: 19 amino acids. Here the CDR3 reads CASSDSSIFRGTGSYEQYF. The CDR3 coding sequence is TGTGCCAGCAGTGACTCGAGTATATTTCGGGGGACTGGATCCTACGAGCAGTACTTC.

J is TRBJ1-2 and V is TRBV27, with D possibly being TRBD1 (5 bases). CDR3 length equals 14 residues. V was shortened by 5 bases and J by 1 base, with 11 bases between the two germline ends. From germline, CDR1 is MNHEY and CDR2 SMNVEV (reference sequence). The CDR3 protein is CASSPNRGNYGYTF. CDR3 in DNA: TGTGCCAGCAGTCCAAATAGGGGTAACTATGGCTACACCTTC.

This clone occurred a few times. The chain carries TRBV5-1 and TRBJ2-1; a weak D match, TRBD1 (6 bases). The CDR3 extends over 19 amino acids. Germline CDR1 and CDR2: SGHRS and YFSETQ. V lost 0 bases, J lost 6 bases, and 25 bases lay in between. Here the CDR3 reads CASSLALPSGPRGGNEQFF. CDR3 nucleotide sequence: TGCGCCAGCAGCTTGGCCCTCCCAAGCGGACCCAGAGGGGGCAATGAGCAGTTCTTC.

The rearrangement joins TRBV7-2 to TRBJ1-1, with 7 bases matching TRBD1. V lost 5 bases to trimming and J lost 5 bases; unmatched junction nucleotides: 5. From germline, CDR1 is SGHTA and CDR2 FQGNSA. The CDR3 is 13 residues long. The CDR3 sequence is CASSGRQGTEAFF. The CDR3 DNA reads TGTGCCAGCAGCGGGCGACAGGGTACTGAAGCTTTCTTT.

The gene calls are TRBV2 and TRBJ2-1; TRBD2 agrees at 7 bases. Germline V gene data show CDR1 as SNHLY and CDR2 as FYNNEI. The trim removed 8 bases at V and 7 bases at J, leaving 11 bases unmatched. The CDR3 is 14 residues long. CDR3 sequence reads: CASFQAGAKNEQFF. The CDR3 region has the DNA TGTGCCAGCTTCCAGGCGGGAGCAAAAAATGAGCAGTTCTTC.

This chain uses TRBV6-6 with TRBJ2-7, with D possibly TRBD1 on 6 matching bases. Germline CDR1 MNHNY, CDR2 SVGAGI (reference sequence). CDR3 length: 16 amino acids. V was clipped by 0 bases and J by 6 bases, with 18 bases between them. The CDR3 reads CASSYSRPQGPIEQYF. CDR3 DNA sequence: TGTGCCAGCAGTTACTCGCGCCCACAGGGACCGATCGAGCAGTACTTC.

The chain employs TRBV7-9 and TRBJ2-7; perhaps TRBD2 as D (5 bases). This CDR3 has 14 amino acids. Germline loops: CDR1 SEHNR, CDR2 FQNEAQ (reference sequence). V lost 3 bases and J lost 3, with 12 bases in between. CDR3 DNA sequence: TGTGCCAGCAGCTTCGCGGGCCACTACTACGAGCAGTACTTC. It is translated as CASSFAGHYYEQYF.

The rearrangement links TRBV18 to TRBJ1-3; 7 bases line up with TRBD1. Germline lookup yields CDR1 KGHSH and CDR2 LQKENI. This CDR3 has 20 amino acids. J lost 4 bases, V lost 3 bases, and 21 bases had no gene match. The CDR3 sequence is CASSPRSFGLGGAKGNTIYF. For the CDR3, the DNA is TGTGCCAGCTCACCTAGATCTTTCGGCCTAGGGGGCGCGAAGGGAAACACCATATATTTT. Using reference TRBV18 and TRBJ1-3 for the parts outside the CDR3, the full variable domain is NAGVMQNPRHLVRRRGQEARLRCSPMKGHSHVYWYRQLPEEGLKFMVYLQKENIIDESGMPKERFSAEFPKEGPSILRIQQVVRGDSAAYFCASSPRSFGLGGAKGNTIYFGEGSWLTVV.

This sequence joins TRBV29-1 and TRBJ2-1, with D tentatively TRBD1 (6 bases). Trimming took 6 bases from V and 5 from J, leaving 17 bases between them. Germline loops: CDR1 SQVTM, CDR2 ANQGSEA. CDR3 length equals 14 residues. DNA of the CDR3: TGCAGCGTCCGATCCCGGGACACCCACAATGAGCAGTTCTTC. It translates to CSVRSRDTHNEQFF.